The TCR beta chain described here comes from a study of cytotoxic CD8 clonotypes in ibrutinib-treated CLL. PBMCs were cryopreserved, and roughly 2 micrograms of genomic DNA from them went into TCR beta libraries. CDR3 length equals 15 residues. CDR1 and CDR2 from the germline V gene are KGHSH and LQKENI. With 3 bases clipped from V and 0 bases from J, the junction kept 4 bases outside the gene matches. Sequencing used immunoSEQ multiplex PCR; TCRdb keeps in-frame clones, though not all of them. The sample comprises some 130,000 clones, about three quarters of which are singletons, and 5.1% rests with the top ten. To note about this clone: Other DNA variants within this sample encode the same CDR3.

This TCR derives from a human donor with chronic lymphocytic leukemia. This chain connects TRBV18 to TRBJ1-2, with 7 bases fitting TRBD1. Sequencing was performed on PBMCs, taken after 24 months of ibrutinib treatment. The CDR3 sequence: CASSPQGGANYGYTF. The CDR3, as DNA: TGTGCCAGCTCACCCCAGGGGGGGGCTAACTATGGCTACACCTTC.